Below, one TCR beta chain is given with its context. The antigen is not known. This sample stems from a study of cytomegalovirus exposure and HLA in healthy donors. TCRdb's table, derived via immunoSEQ multiplex PCR, lists solely in-frame clones and lacks some. The data show some 130,000 clones, about 95% seen once. Study-wide results and limits: The study put around 180 TCR beta chains on its list as cytomegalovirus-associated. A subsequent analysis found that TCR clusters from the first cohort also tended to co-occur in the 130 or so validation repertoires, with 94% of cluster scores above 0. As was reported, the classifier diagnosed cytomegalovirus status with high specificity and sensitivity.

Germline CDR1 SGHVS, CDR2 FQNEAQ. The J segment lost 7 bases and the V segment lost 5 bases, leaving 9 bases of the junction unmatched. CDR3 length: 15 amino acids. Sequencing was carried out using PBMCs. V usage is TRBV7-8 and J usage is TRBJ1-4, with 8 bases matching TRBD1. The clonotype was recovered from a young man in good health and CMV-seropositive. CDR3 residues: CASSPTDREGEKLFF. In DNA, the CDR3 is TGTGCCAGCAGCCCCACGGACAGGGAGGGTGAAAAACTGTTTTTT.